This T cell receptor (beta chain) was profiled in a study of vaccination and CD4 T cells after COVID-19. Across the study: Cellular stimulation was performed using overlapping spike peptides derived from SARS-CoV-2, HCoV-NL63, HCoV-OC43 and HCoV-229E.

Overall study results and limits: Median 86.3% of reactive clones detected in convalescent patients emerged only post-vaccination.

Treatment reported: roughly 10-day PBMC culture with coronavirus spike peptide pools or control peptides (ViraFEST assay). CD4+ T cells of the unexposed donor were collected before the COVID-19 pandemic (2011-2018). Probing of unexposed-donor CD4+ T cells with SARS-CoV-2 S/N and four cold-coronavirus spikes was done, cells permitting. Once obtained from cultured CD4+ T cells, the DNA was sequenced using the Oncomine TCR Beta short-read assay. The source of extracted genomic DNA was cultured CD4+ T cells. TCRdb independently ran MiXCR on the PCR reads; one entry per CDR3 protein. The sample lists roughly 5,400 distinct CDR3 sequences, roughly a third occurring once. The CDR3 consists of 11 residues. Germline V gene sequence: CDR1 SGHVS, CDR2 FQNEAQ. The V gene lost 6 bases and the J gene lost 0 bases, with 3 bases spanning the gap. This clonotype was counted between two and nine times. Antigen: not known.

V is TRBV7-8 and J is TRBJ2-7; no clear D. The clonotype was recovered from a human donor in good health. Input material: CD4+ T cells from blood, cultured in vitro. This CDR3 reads CASSLSYEQYF. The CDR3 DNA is TGTGCCAGCAGTCTCTCCTACGAGCAGTACTTC.